This entry lists 17 T cell receptor beta chains sequenced from one sample in a study of circulating and synovial CD4+ cells in juvenile arthritis. Profiled with immunoSEQ multiplex PCR; TCRdb holds only in-frame clones, not every one. This table has some 33,000 clones, approximately 94% appearing once. Sequenced input: CD4+ T cells from blood. The receptors originated from a human donor with juvenile idiopathic arthritis.

The V gene is TRBV6-5, the J gene TRBJ2-3; D possibly corresponds to TRBD1 (6 bases). This CDR3 spans 15 amino acids. V shed 7 bases and J shed 3 bases, with 17 bases lying between them. Germline CDR1 and CDR2: MNHEY and SVGAGI. CDR3 region: CASNWGQGTTDTQYF. The CDR3 nucleotides are TGTGCCAGCAATTGGGGTCAGGGGACGACAGATACGCAGTATTTT.

The chain carries TRBV11-2 and TRBJ2-1, with a possible D match to TRBD1 (7 bases). The CDR3 consists of 16 residues. Germline assignment: CDR1 SGHAT and CDR2 FQNNGV. The germline V and J ends were trimmed by 1 base and 9 bases, with 19 bases remaining between them. CDR3 nucleotide sequence: TGTGCCAGCAGCTTAGTATCGACAGGGAGGTCAGGTGAGCAGTTCTTC. Its translation: CASSLVSTGRSGEQFF.

The V and J genes are TRBV7-3 and TRBJ1-1, with 8 nucleotides matching TRBD1. Per the germline V gene, CDR1 is SGHTA and CDR2 is FQGTGA. There are 14 residues in the CDR3. V dropped 4 bases and J dropped 2; count of bases not matched to a gene: 3. CDR3 region: CASSSGQANTEAFF. The CDR3 coding sequence is TGTGCCAGCAGCTCGGGACAGGCTAACACTGAAGCTTTCTTT.

The chain joins TRBV7-6 to TRBJ2-3; a weak D match, TRBD2 (5 bases). Germline assignment: CDR1 SGHVS and CDR2 FNYEAQ. V lost 0 bases and J lost 4, with 8 bases in between. The CDR3 contains 14 residues. CDR3 nucleotide sequence: TGTGCCAGCAGCTTAGCGGAGGTGGCAGATACGCAGTATTTT. It is translated as CASSLAEVADTQYF.

Comment on this clone: The same CDR3 is also encoded by other DNA sequences in this sample. CDR3 coding DNA: TGCAGCGTTTCTGGGGGCTCCTCTGGAAACACCATATATTTT. It translates to CSVSGGSSGNTIYF. J is TRBJ1-3 and V is TRBV29-1, with D maybe TRBD1 (6 bases). V dropped 5 bases and J dropped 0 bases, with 11 bases sitting between them. This CDR3 comprises 14 residues. Germline V lookup: CDR1 SQVTM, CDR2 ANQGSEA.

This clone appeared a few times. The chain carries TRBV6-6 and TRBJ1-6, with D uncertain. This CDR3 comprises 13 residues. Germline CDR1 MNHNY, CDR2 SVGAGI (reference sequence). Trimming cost V 5 bases and J 10 bases, with 12 bases left between them. The CDR3 DNA follows: TGTGCCAGCAGTCCCCACCACGGGTCACCCCTCCACTTT. This gives the protein CASSPHHGSPLHF.

V is TRBV18 and J is TRBJ2-3; D gene uncertain. V dropped 2 bases and J dropped 5 bases, with 8 bases sitting between them. This CDR3 region has 13 residues. Germline V gene sequence: CDR1 KGHSH, CDR2 LQKENI. The CDR3 loop is CASSPGYRDTQYF. The CDR3 DNA reads TGTGCCAGCTCACCAGGGTACAGAGATACGCAGTATTTT.

This chain joins TRBV19 and TRBJ2-7; weak D call: TRBD2 (5 bases). CDR1 is LNHDA, CDR2 SQIVND, per germline (reference sequence). The V end lost 1 base, the J end lost 3 bases, and 7 bases lay between the germline ends. The CDR3 is 13 amino acids. The CDR3 sequence is CASSIGEGYEQYF. For the CDR3, the DNA is TGTGCCAGTAGTATAGGAGAGGGCTACGAGCAGTACTTC.

The J gene is TRBJ1-4, the V gene TRBV27, with D possibly TRBD1 on 6 matching bases. Looked up from germline, CDR1 is MNHEY and CDR2 is SMNVEV (reference sequence). CDR3 size: 15 residues. The germline V and J ends were trimmed by 5 bases and 1 base, with 11 bases remaining between them. The CDR3 nucleotides are TGTGCCAGCAGTCTACAGGGCCAAACTAATGAAAAACTGTTTTTT. Its translation: CASSLQGQTNEKLFF.

This clone was observed a few times. The gene calls are TRBV5-5 and TRBJ1-6, with 9 bases aligning to TRBD1. The CDR3 extends over 14 amino acids. Trimming took 2 bases from V and 10 from J; bases not matched to a gene: 4. Looked up from germline, CDR1 is SGHKS and CDR2 is YYEKEE (reference sequence). The CDR3 sequence is CASSLGQGRSPLHF. CDR3 bases: TGTGCCAGCAGCTTAGGACAGGGGCGCTCACCCCTCCACTTT.

The chain is built from TRBV4-3 and TRBJ1-5; D ambiguous. The CDR3 sequence is 15 residues long. Per germline, CDR1 LGHNA and CDR2 YSLEER. Trimming removed 0 bases from V and 6 bases from J, with 12 bases in between. In nucleotides, the CDR3 is TGCGCCAGCAGCCAAGATCCTAGGCAAGGTCAGCCCCAGCATTTT. This encodes CASSQDPRQGQPQHF.

The chain has TRBV11-2 and TRBJ1-2; tentative D call: TRBD1 (5 bases). The CDR3 runs to 17 residues. V was cut by 1 base and J by 1 base, with 16 bases left in between. CDR1 SGHAT and CDR2 FQNNGV come from the germline V gene. CDR3 nucleotides: TGTGCCAGCAGCTTAGGATCTATTGGGGGGGATAACTATGGCTACACCTTC. This sequence encodes CASSLGSIGGDNYGYTF.

The genes are TRBV29-1 and TRBJ2-1; a possible D gene is TRBD2 (5 bases). V was trimmed by 4 bases and J by 5 bases, leaving 15 bases between them. CDR3 length equals 14 residues. Germline V gives CDR1 SQVTM, CDR2 ANQGSEA. Written as DNA, the CDR3 is TGCAGCGTTGGGTTCCGGGGTAGTGACAATGAGCAGTTCTTC. Translating gives CSVGFRGSDNEQFF.

The J gene is TRBJ2-5, the V gene TRBV7-3; the match to TRBD2 covers 9 bases. The CDR3 runs 15 residues. CDR1 is SGHTA and CDR2 is FQGTGA in the germline V gene. The J segment lost 2 bases and the V segment lost 6 bases, leaving 7 bases of the junction unmatched. The DNA of the CDR3 is TGTGCCAGCAGTAATATAGCGGGGGCACAAGAGACCCAGTACTTC. Its translation is CASSNIAGAQETQYF.

V is TRBV27 and J is TRBJ2-1, with D tentatively TRBD2 (5 bases). Germline V gene lookup returns CDR1 MNHEY and CDR2 SMNVEV (reference sequence). This CDR3 contains 16 residues. The V and J ends lost 2 bases and 0 bases respectively, with 11 bases between them. CDR3 residues: CASSLAGTSSYNEQFF. The CDR3 DNA reads TGTGCCAGCAGTTTAGCGGGTACGAGCTCCTACAATGAGCAGTTCTTC.

The genes are TRBV9 and TRBJ2-3; D is unclear. Germline values: CDR1 SGDLS, CDR2 YYNGEE. V lost 5 bases and J 0 bases, leaving 4 bases between the germline ends. The CDR3 is made up of 12 amino acids. The CDR3 DNA reads as TGTGCCAGCAGTCCTAGCACAGATACGCAGTATTTT. Protein: CASSPSTDTQYF.

This chain joins TRBV19 and TRBJ1-5, with 7 bases lining up with TRBD1. V gave up 3 bases and J gave up 6 bases; unmatched junction bases: 2. Per germline, CDR1 LNHDA and CDR2 SQIVND (reference sequence). The CDR3 covers 13 residues. The CDR3 spells CASSMAGGQPQHF. In nucleotides, the CDR3 is TGTGCCAGTAGTATGGCAGGGGGTCAGCCCCAGCATTTT.